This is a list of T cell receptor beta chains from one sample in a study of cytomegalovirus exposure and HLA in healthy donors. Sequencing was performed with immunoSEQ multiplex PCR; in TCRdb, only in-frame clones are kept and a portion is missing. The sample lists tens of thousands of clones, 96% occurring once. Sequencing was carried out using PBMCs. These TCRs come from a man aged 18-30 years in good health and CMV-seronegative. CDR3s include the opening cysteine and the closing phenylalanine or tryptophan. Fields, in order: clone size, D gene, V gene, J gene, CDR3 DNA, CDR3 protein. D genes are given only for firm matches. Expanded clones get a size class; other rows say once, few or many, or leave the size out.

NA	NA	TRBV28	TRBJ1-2	TGTGCCACCAAATCCTCCGGAGTTGGTGGCTATGGCTACACCTTC	CATKSSGVGGYGYTF
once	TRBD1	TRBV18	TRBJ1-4	TGTGCCAGCTCGGCCACAGGGGGTGAAAAACTGTTTTTT	CASSATGGEKLFF
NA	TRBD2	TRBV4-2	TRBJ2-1	TGTGCCAGCAGCCAAGCCGAGGGACCCACTAGCGATGAGCAGTTCTTC	CASSQAEGPTSDEQFF
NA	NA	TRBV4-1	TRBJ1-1	TGCGCCAGCAGCCAAGGACCAGGGTTCACTGAAGCTTTCTTT	CASSQGPGFTEAFF
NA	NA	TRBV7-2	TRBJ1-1	TGTGCCAGCAGCTTACAGGCACAGCCCATGGGCACTGAAGCTTTCTTT	CASSLQAQPMGTEAFF
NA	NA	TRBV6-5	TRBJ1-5	TGTGCCAGCAGTTCGAAAGGGGGCAATCAGCCCCAGCATTTT	CASSSKGGNQPQHF
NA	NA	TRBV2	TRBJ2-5	TGTGCCAGCAGTGTGAGTCAAGAGACCCAGTACTTC	CASSVSQETQYF
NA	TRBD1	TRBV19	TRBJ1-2	TGTGCCAGTACTGTGGGACAGGGAAACTATGGCTACACCTTC	CASTVGQGNYGYTF
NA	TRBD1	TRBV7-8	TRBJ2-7	TGTGCCAGCAGCTTAGCATATCGGGACAGGGGGGGCGAGCAGTACTTC	CASSLAYRDRGGEQYF
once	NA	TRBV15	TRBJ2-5	TGTGCCACCAGCAGGGGAGAGGCCCAGTACTTC	CATSRGEAQYF